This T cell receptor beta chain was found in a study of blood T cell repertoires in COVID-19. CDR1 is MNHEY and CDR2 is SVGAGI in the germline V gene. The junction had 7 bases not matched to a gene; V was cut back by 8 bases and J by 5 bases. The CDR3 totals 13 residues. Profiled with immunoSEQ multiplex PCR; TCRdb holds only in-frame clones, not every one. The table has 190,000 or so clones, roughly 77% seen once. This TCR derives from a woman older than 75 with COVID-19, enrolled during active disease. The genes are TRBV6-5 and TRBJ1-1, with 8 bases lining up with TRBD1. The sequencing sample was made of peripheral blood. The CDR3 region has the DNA TGTGCCAGCTCGAACAGGGGGTGGACTGAAGCTTTCTTT. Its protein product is CASSNRGWTEAFF.